The 32 T cell receptor beta chains reported below all come from one sample, sequenced in a study of T cell clones after liver transplantation (dated by TCRdb to the late 2010s). Per the publication, the time point label means: pre-transplant. Libraries were constructed by the immunoSEQ multiplex PCR assay. The immuneACCESS repertoire file appears here via TCRdb, limited to in-frame rearrangements. These files lack a portion of the clones; in checked studies, under half of the deficit traces to unresolved V genes, and the cause of the others is not known. For this sample the table gives 98,000 or so clones, of which roughly four fifths were detected only once. 0.85% to 1% of the sample rests with the top ten. This material consisted of CD4+ T cells from blood, taken before liver transplant. These receptors all come from a human donor who received a liver transplant.

This chain uses TRBV7-3 with TRBJ1-1; D may be TRBD1 (6 bases). CDR1 is SGHTA, CDR2 FQGTGA, per germline. The V end was cut by 5 bases, the J end by 7 bases, with 14 bases between. CDR3 length: 13 residues. The CDR3 DNA sequence: TGTGCCAGCAGCCCAATAGGGGGTGATGAAGCTTTCTTT. Protein product: CASSPIGGDEAFF.

The chain has TRBV27 and TRBJ2-5; 9 nucleotides line up with TRBD1. Germline CDR1 is MNHEY and CDR2 is SMNVEV (reference sequence). The junction had 15 bases not matched to a gene; V was cut back by 6 bases and J by 7 bases. This CDR3 is 16 amino acids long. The CDR3 region has the DNA TGTGCCAGCAGCCGACCGACAGGGGGAGGAGGTGGGACCCAGTACTTC. Its translation: CASSRPTGGGGGTQYF.

This chain connects TRBV7-2 to TRBJ1-5, with D maybe TRBD1 (5 bases). Per the germline V gene, CDR1 is SGHTA and CDR2 is FQGNSA. V was cut by 4 bases and J by 0 bases, with 10 bases left in between. The length of the CDR3 is 15 residues. The CDR3 DNA reads TGTGCCAGCAGCTCCTCGGGGCTTAGCAATCAGCCCCAGCATTTT. As protein: CASSSSGLSNQPQHF.

The chain carries TRBV15 and TRBJ2-1; 11 positions agree with TRBD2. The trim removed 1 base at V and 9 bases at J, leaving 5 bases unmatched. CDR1 and CDR2 from the germline V gene are LNHNV and YYDKDF (reference sequence). The CDR3 consists of 15 residues. The CDR3 loop is CATSRGVAGGGEQFF. The CDR3 DNA reads as TGTGCCACCAGCAGAGGGGTAGCGGGAGGGGGTGAGCAGTTCTTC.

This clone was seen only once. This chain links TRBV5-6 with TRBJ2-4, with D possibly being TRBD1 or TRBD2 (5 bases each). The germline V gene has CDR1 SGHDT and CDR2 YYEEEE. V lost 2 bases and J lost 7, with 28 bases in between. The CDR3 runs to 19 residues. In nucleotides, the CDR3 is TGTGCCAGCAGCTTAAGTTCGGGAAAGGCAGGATGGGGCGGGAACATTCAGTACTTC. Its translation: CASSLSSGKAGWGGNIQYF.

The genes are TRBV7-6 and TRBJ1-4; TRBD1 might be the D (6 bases). The CDR3 totals 15 residues. Germline assignment: CDR1 SGHVS and CDR2 FNYEAQ. The germline V and J ends were trimmed by 5 bases and 5 bases, with 15 bases remaining between them. Here the CDR3 DNA reads TGTGCCAGCAGCCCAACAGGGTTTTCAAATGAAAAACTGTTTTTT. It codes for CASSPTGFSNEKLFF.

This chain uses TRBV2 with TRBJ2-5; perhaps TRBD2 as D (6 bases). CDR1 is SNHLY, CDR2 FYNNEI, per germline. The V end lost 10 bases, the J end lost 5 bases, and 17 bases lay between the germline ends. CDR3 length equals 13 residues. The CDR3 bases are TGTGCCACCCGTAGCGGAGGAGGGGAGACCCAGTACTTC. Protein: CATRSGGGETQYF.

This chain links TRBV28 with TRBJ1-1; no clear D gene. Deletions cut 8 bases from V and 5 bases from J, with 18 bases between. Germline CDR1 is MDHEN and CDR2 is SYDVKM. This CDR3 contains 14 residues. CDR3 sequence reads: CASRLGPAETEAFF. The CDR3 nucleotides are TGTGCCAGCCGTCTTGGACCCGCGGAAACTGAAGCTTTCTTT. Based on the CDR3 plus reference TRBV28 and TRBJ1-1, the full variable domain is DVKVTQSSRYLVKRTGEKVFLECVQDMDHENMFWYRQDPGLGLRLIYFSYDVKMKEKGDIPEGYSVSREKKERFSLILESASTNQTSMYLCASRLGPAETEAFFGQGTRLTVV.

V gene TRBV5-1 combines with J gene TRBJ1-2, with 7 bases aligning to TRBD1. J gave up 5 bases and V 0 bases, and 7 bases lay outside the gene matches. The CDR3 spans 15 residues. Germline V CDR1 and CDR2: SGHRS, YFSETQ. The CDR3 nucleotides read TGCGCCAGCAGCTTGGGGCAGGGGGTTCGGTATGGCTACACCTTC. Translated, it gives CASSLGQGVRYGYTF.

The chain links TRBV29-1 to TRBJ2-5, with D perhaps given as TRBD1 or TRBD2 (7 bases each). CDR1 SQVTM and CDR2 ANQGSEA come from the germline V gene. The V end was cut by 6 bases, the J end by 4 bases, with 12 bases between. CDR3 size: 12 residues. As DNA, the CDR3 is TGCAGCGTAACAGGGGAGGGAGAGACCCAGTACTTC. It translates to CSVTGEGETQYF.

V gene TRBV6-5 combines with J gene TRBJ1-2, with 10 bases that match TRBD1. The CDR3 extends over 15 amino acids. CDR1 and CDR2 from the germline V gene are MNHEY and SVGAGI. J gave up 3 bases and V 6 bases, and 7 bases lay outside the gene matches. The CDR3 spells CASSPGQGSHYGYTF. CDR3 DNA: TGTGCCAGCAGCCCGGGACAGGGGAGTCACTATGGCTACACCTTC.

The chain has TRBV2 and TRBJ2-1; 9 nucleotides match TRBD2. The CDR3 covers 14 residues. Trimming at V came to 4 bases and at J to 7 bases, leaving 5 bases not matched to a gene. Per the germline V gene, CDR1 is SNHLY and CDR2 is FYNNEI. This chain's CDR3 is CASSATSGRNEQFF. CDR3 coding DNA: TGTGCCAGCAGTGCGACTAGCGGAAGGAATGAGCAGTTCTTC.

This sequence joins TRBV5-1 and TRBJ2-7; tentatively, D is TRBD2 (6 bases). V was pared by 5 bases and J by 3 bases, with 15 bases between. CDR1 and CDR2 from the germline V gene are SGHRS and YFSETQ. The CDR3 totals 14 residues. CDR3 residues: CASSSGTLGYEQYF. CDR3 nucleotide sequence: TGCGCCAGCAGTTCCGGGACTTTGGGCTACGAGCAGTACTTC.

The chain has TRBV15 and TRBJ2-6; possible D gene TRBD2, 6 bases. Per germline, CDR1 LNHNV and CDR2 YYDKDF (reference sequence). CDR3 size: 16 residues. V was trimmed by 0 bases and J by 3 bases, leaving 9 bases between them. The CDR3 loop is CATSRDSGGGANVLTF. The CDR3 DNA sequence: TGTGCCACCAGCAGAGATAGCGGAGGTGGGGCCAACGTCCTGACTTTC.

This sequence joins TRBV5-6 and TRBJ1-1; D gene uncertain. Germline loops: CDR1 SGHDT, CDR2 YYEEEE. V was pared by 2 bases and J by 3 bases, with 11 bases between. The CDR3 has 14 amino acids. The CDR3 loop reads CASSFGLIYTEAFF. Here the CDR3 DNA reads TGTGCCAGCAGCTTCGGCCTGATTTACACTGAAGCTTTCTTT.

The V gene is TRBV18, the J gene TRBJ1-5; D not certain. The V gene's germline CDR1 is KGHSH and CDR2 LQKENI. The V end was cut by 3 bases, the J end by 0 bases, with 12 bases between. This CDR3 comprises 16 residues. CDR3 in amino acids: CASSPGRMNSNQPQHF. The DNA of the CDR3 is TGTGCCAGCTCACCCGGGCGGATGAATAGCAATCAGCCCCAGCATTTT.

In its sample, this clone was seen once. The V call is TRBV6-5, the J call TRBJ2-1; TRBD1 is a possible D gene (6 bases). The CDR3 sequence is 16 residues long. Trimming shortened V by 2 bases and J by 0 bases, and 11 bases separated the two germline ends. CDR1 is MNHEY and CDR2 is SVGAGI in the germline V gene. The CDR3 DNA follows: TGTGCCAGCAGTTACCTACAGGGCCGCTCCTACAATGAGCAGTTCTTC. Translation: CASSYLQGRSYNEQFF.

The CDR3 here is CASSLEGFHNQPQHF. In DNA, the CDR3 is TGCGCCAGCAGCTTGGAAGGGTTCCATAATCAGCCCCAGCATTTT. The chain has TRBV5-1 and TRBJ1-5, with no clear D. CDR1 and CDR2 (germline): SGHRS, YFSETQ. Deletions cut 0 bases from V and 4 bases from J, with 11 bases between. The length of the CDR3 is 15 residues.

This rearrangement joins TRBV2 to TRBJ2-7; TRBD1 or TRBD2 may be the D gene (7 bases each). The V and J ends lost 0 bases and 2 bases respectively, with 14 bases between them. Germline CDR1 reads SNHLY; CDR2 reads FYNNEI. The CDR3 spans 16 residues. The CDR3 loop is CASSEARAGGAYEQYF. CDR3 DNA: TGTGCCAGCAGTGAAGCTAGGGCAGGGGGGGCCTACGAGCAGTACTTC.

This clone was picked up one time. This chain links TRBV5-1 with TRBJ1-1, with 9 nucleotides matching TRBD1. The junction had 5 bases not matched to a gene; V was cut back by 4 bases and J by 4 bases. This CDR3 has 14 amino acids. In germline, CDR1 is SGHRS, CDR2 YFSETQ. Here the CDR3 DNA reads TGCGCCAGCAGCCTCAGGACAGGGGTCACTGAAGCTTTCTTT. Protein sequence: CASSLRTGVTEAFF.

The chain recombines TRBV11-2 with TRBJ2-7; no clear D. In germline, CDR1 is SGHAT, CDR2 FQNNGV. The CDR3 loop spans 13 amino acids. The V and J ends lost 1 base and 3 bases respectively, with 7 bases between them. The CDR3 loop reads CASSLGLNYEQYF. DNA for the CDR3: TGTGCCAGCAGCTTAGGTCTCAACTACGAGCAGTACTTC.

This clone was picked up a small number of times. The genes are TRBV14 and TRBJ1-2; 7 positions agree with TRBD1. The germline gives CDR1 SGHDN, CDR2 FVKESK. This CDR3 region has 15 residues. Trimming cost V 3 bases and J 4 bases; bases outside gene matches: 8. CDR3 sequence reads: CASSQLGQRSYGYTF. In DNA, the CDR3 is TGTGCCAGCAGCCAGCTGGGACAGAGGAGCTATGGCTACACCTTC.

The chain combines TRBV7-2 with TRBJ2-7; D uncertain. Germline V gene sequence: CDR1 SGHTA, CDR2 FQGNSA. Trimming took 5 bases from V and 4 from J, leaving 12 bases between them. The CDR3 covers 13 residues. The CDR3 sequence: CASSLGVAYEQYF. CDR3 DNA sequence: TGTGCCAGCAGCCTAGGAGTAGCATACGAGCAGTACTTC.

The genes are TRBV19 and TRBJ2-5; no clear D gene. Trimming removed 5 bases from V and 5 bases from J, with 12 bases in between. Germline CDR1 is LNHDA and CDR2 is SQIVND (reference sequence). This CDR3 has 13 residues. The CDR3 here is CASSLRIGETQYF. CDR3 DNA sequence: TGTGCCAGTAGTTTGAGGATAGGGGAGACCCAGTACTTC.

Comment on this clone: The junction shows a germline mismatch at one end, possibly a read error. V and J are TRBV2 and TRBJ1-1; no reliable D call. There are 8 residues in the CDR3. Germline V gene sequence: CDR1 SNHLY, CDR2 FYNNEI. The CDR3 DNA reads as TGTGCCAGCACTGAAGCTTTCTTT. This sequence encodes CASTEAFF.

V is TRBV7-8 and J is TRBJ1-4, with D unresolved. Trimming cost V 2 bases and J 2 bases, with 9 bases left between them. CDR3 length equals 15 residues. Per the germline V gene, CDR1 is SGHVS and CDR2 is FQNEAQ. This CDR3 reads CASSLIGITNEKLFF. The CDR3, as DNA: TGTGCCAGCAGCTTAATAGGGATCACTAATGAAAAACTGTTTTTT.

The chain recombines TRBV7-8 with TRBJ2-5; 10 nucleotides agree with TRBD1. The CDR3 length is 15 residues. Germline-derived CDR1 and CDR2 are SGHVS and FQNEAQ. The trim removed 3 bases at V and 5 bases at J, leaving 6 bases unmatched. CDR3 DNA: TGTGCCAGCAGCTTGGACAGGGGGTCACACGAGACCCAGTACTTC. Its translation is CASSLDRGSHETQYF.

The chain couples TRBV7-2 to TRBJ1-1, with 9 bases that match TRBD1. V shed 2 bases and J 4 bases; nucleotides not matched to a gene: 8. Germline loops: CDR1 SGHTA, CDR2 FQGNSA. The length of the CDR3 is 16 residues. The CDR3 coding sequence is TGTGCCAGCAGCTTATGGCACGGGACAGGGACCACTGAAGCTTTCTTT. It codes for CASSLWHGTGTTEAFF.

CDR3 DNA: TGCGCCAGCAGTCAGACAGGTCTTGGCATTCAGTACTTC. Protein product: CASSQTGLGIQYF. This rearrangement joins TRBV23-1 to TRBJ2-4; D perhaps matches TRBD1 (6 bases). TRBV23-1 is labeled an ORF, and its function is uncertain. The CDR3 is 13 residues long. Trimming took 3 bases from V and 9 from J, leaving 12 bases between them.

The J gene is TRBJ1-2, the V gene TRBV27; TRBD1 might be the D (6 bases). Germline V gives CDR1 MNHEY, CDR2 SMNVEV (reference sequence). This CDR3 is built from 13 residues. Trimming took off 6 bases at V and 8 bases at J, with 16 bases between the two ends. CDR3 DNA sequence: TGTGCCAGCAGCTTAGCCCAGGGGAGAGGCTACACCTTC. It encodes CASSLAQGRGYTF.

The V and J genes are TRBV4-3 and TRBJ2-1, with D possibly being TRBD1 or TRBD2 (5 bases each). The CDR3 spans 13 residues. The germline gives CDR1 LGHNA, CDR2 YSLEER. The V and J ends lost 1 base and 8 bases respectively, with 9 bases between them. The CDR3 spells CASSQALGDEQFF. CDR3 DNA sequence: TGCGCCAGCAGCCAAGCCTTGGGGGATGAGCAGTTCTTC.

The rearrangement links TRBV5-1 to TRBJ1-6; D uncertain. From germline, CDR1 is SGHRS and CDR2 YFSETQ. The CDR3 runs 14 residues. V lost 4 bases, J lost 8 bases, and 13 bases lay in between. The CDR3 protein is CASSLGSFDSPLHF. For the CDR3, the DNA is TGCGCCAGCAGCCTAGGGTCTTTCGATTCACCCCTCCACTTT.